This TCR beta chain appears in the sequencing data of a study of blood T cell repertoires in COVID-19 (dated by TCRdb to 2020 to 2022). About the study as a whole: Collaborator samples came from the United States, Italy and Spain and covered acute and convalescent phases of COVID-19. Where available, HLA class I and class II types were obtained from metadata supplied by the sample provider rather than from assay-based typing. The samples were drawn from the first 160 participants of the ongoing ImmuneRACE study and from over a thousand subjects provided by 6 global collaborators. Sample metadata almost always included a de-identified subject ID, COVID-19 status, age in years and sex. A freely available public database, intended as a resource for researchers studying the immune response to SARS-CoV-2, is where the repertoires were released. The material from the prospective study consisted of cDNA or gDNA derived from T cells, B-cell-depleted T cells, or PBMCs. The dataset comprised deeply sampled blood TCRbeta repertoires from subjects exposed to, actively infected with, or recovered from COVID-19. What the authors observed across the whole study: How much clinical and demographic metadata was included differed by source and by participant, and the metadata was provided uncurated.

Cut back by 7 bases and 1 base, the V and J ends lie 5 bases apart. From cysteine to phenylalanine, the CDR3 is 12 amino acids long. Only the CDR3 part of the read is kept: 36 bases, read in frame from the first base. From a lookup of the germline V gene, CDR1 and CDR2 are ENHRY and SYGVKD. Samples from volunteer blood donors who had recovered from COVID-19 were contributed by a second Seattle source. The collaborating institutions used their own protocols to collect whole blood in K2EDTA tubes. For TCRbeta analysis, collaborators shipped samples as frozen whole blood, isolated PBMCs, or DNA extracted from either of those sample types. As concerns this clone: Its antigen remains unidentified. Nothing much larger sits one base from this clone, and base qualities are not available.

The immunoSEQ Assay, a bias-controlled multiplex PCR, was used to amplify TCRbeta CDR3 regions from genomic DNA. Processing in the source paper ran as follows. The number of nucleated cells in each sample was estimated from the amplification of reference gene primers within the assay. To quantify the absolute abundance of each unique TCRbeta CDR3 rearrangement, sequence reads were collapsed and filtered. For each sample, productive Simpson clonality was calculated as the square root of Simpson's diversity index across productive rearrangements. Entries here come from immuneACCESS through TCRdb and include only in-frame sequences with V and J called. Some clones fail to appear in such tables; in the studies checked, an unresolved V gene covers under half of the shortfall, and the cause of the remainder is unknown. V, J and clone size were drawn from that table, and D and trimming were deduced from the DNA. For this sample there are some 280,000 clones; roughly nine tenths appear just once. 0.94% of the sample lies in the top ten.

The sequence joins TRBV10-3 to TRBJ1-3, with the identity of the D gene unclear. The receptor was derived from a woman aged 35 to 49 who had recovered from COVID-19. The sample taken for sequencing was peripheral blood. Here the CDR3 is given as CAIIGSGNTIYF. The DNA sequence is given as TGTGCCATCATCGGTTCTGGAAACACCATATATTTT.